This T cell receptor (beta chain) was captured in a study of cytomegalovirus exposure and HLA in healthy donors. General study findings and limits: The study recorded fewer than 200 TCR beta chains that were cytomegalovirus-associated. Accurate prediction of HLA-A and HLA-B alleles (for most subjects) was reportedly achieved from TCR beta sequences. About 87% or about 30% of the time was how often most TCR beta V segments were productive, according to an earlier analysis.

Donors in the study were healthy people who gave bone marrow. V was clipped by 5 bases and J by 4 bases; unmatched bases: 7. CDR3 size: 14 residues. Germline V gives CDR1 MNHEY, CDR2 SMNVEV (reference sequence). The study ran its PCR with 60 Vbeta and 13 Jbeta primers. Sequenced by immunoSEQ multiplex PCR; TCRdb stores in-frame clones only, minus some. The sample lists 100,000 or so clones, roughly 80% occurring once. On this clone: Its antigen is still unknown.

Material: PBMCs. The chain combines TRBV27 with TRBJ1-1, with 7 nucleotides matching TRBD1. This receptor was taken from a man aged 18 to 30 in good health and CMV-seronegative. CDR3 loop: CASSVRGLGTEAFF. The CDR3 nucleotides read TGTGCCAGCAGTGTGAGGGGGCTTGGCACTGAAGCTTTCTTT.